This entry lists 18 T cell receptor beta chains sequenced from one sample in a study of T cell repertoires in cytomegalovirus infection. Each CDR3 protein is one row after TCRdb ran MiXCR on the reads. This table holds some 700,000 distinct CDR3 sequences, about 40% found once. The sequencing input was PBMCs. The receptors derive from a human donor in good health (CMV status not recorded). Some clones in this sample may be carry-over from other donors' samples.

The chain recombines TRBV7-9 with TRBJ2-4; the D call may be TRBD1 or TRBD2 (5 bases each). CDR3 length: 13 amino acids. V gave up 4 bases and J gave up 4 bases, with 8 bases separating them. CDR1 and CDR2 (germline): SEHNR, FQNEAQ (reference sequence). CDR3 bases: TGTGCCAGCAGCTCTGAGGGGAAAAACATTCAGTACTTC. Translating it yields CASSSEGKNIQYF. Full variable domain (remainder filled in from reference TRBV7-9 and TRBJ2-4): DTGVSQNPRHKITKRGQNVTFRCDPISEHNRLYWYRQTLGQGPEFLTYFQNEAQLEKSRLLSDRFSAERPKGSFSTLEIQRTEQGDSAMYLCASSSEGKNIQYFGAGTRLSVL.

The chain recombines TRBV24-1 with TRBJ2-1; D is ambiguous. Germline-derived CDR1 and CDR2 are KGHDR and SFDVKD. The V end lost 1 base, the J end lost 10 bases, and 16 bases lay between the germline ends. This CDR3 is 15 amino acids long. The CDR3 coding sequence is TGTGCCACCAGTGATTTCGGTATTTTCGGTAACGAGCAGTTCTTC. Residues: CATSDFGIFGNEQFF.

The chain employs TRBV7-6 and TRBJ1-5; possible D gene TRBD1, 6 bases. V was clipped by 5 bases and J by 0 bases, with 11 bases between them. Germline V CDR1 and CDR2: SGHVS, FNYEAQ. This CDR3 comprises 15 residues. The CDR3 nucleotides are TGTGCCAGCAGCCCGGGGGACACTAGCAATCAGCCCCAGCATTTT. Its translation: CASSPGDTSNQPQHF.

V is TRBV12-3 or TRBV12-4 and J is TRBJ1-2; a possible D gene is TRBD1 (6 bases). The germline V and J ends were trimmed by 0 bases and 7 bases, with 12 bases remaining between them. CDR3 length equals 14 residues. CDR3 in DNA: TGTGCCAGCAGTTTAGCTAGGGGGGCTATTGGCTACACCTTC. This encodes CASSLARGAIGYTF.

The rearrangement links TRBV4-1 to TRBJ1-6; 7 positions agree with TRBD1. The CDR3 runs to 16 residues. Germline-derived CDR1 and CDR2 are MGHRA and YSYEKL. V dropped 3 bases and J dropped 5; count of bases not matched to a gene: 7. The DNA of the CDR3 is TGCGCCAGCAGCCACGCCGCGACAGGGAATAATTCACCCCTCCACTTT. It specifies CASSHAATGNNSPLHF.

Of note for this clonotype: At one end the junction does not follow the germline gene, possibly because of a read error. The chain carries TRBV7-9 and TRBJ2-1; tentatively, D is TRBD2 (5 bases). CDR1 is SEHNR and CDR2 is FQNEAQ in the germline V gene (reference sequence). This CDR3 is 13 amino acids long. CDR3 coding DNA: TGTGCCAGCAGCTTTGTTGTGGGAGCTGAGAAGTTCTTC. This encodes CASSFVVGAEKFF.

This clonotype was observed many times. The DNA for the CDR3 is TGTGCCAGCAGTTTACGACTCACGGATGTGAGCTATGGCTACACCTTC. Its translation is CASSLRLTDVSYGYTF. This chain links TRBV12-3 or TRBV12-4 with TRBJ1-2; D uncertain. The V and J ends lost 2 bases and 4 bases respectively, with 17 bases between them. The CDR3 contains 16 residues.

This chain's CDR3 is CSASDHGTQNEKLFF. For the CDR3, the DNA is TGCAGTGCTAGTGATCATGGGACTCAGAATGAAAAACTGTTTTTT. The chain combines TRBV20-1 with TRBJ1-4; a possible D gene is TRBD1 (5 bases). This CDR3 contains 15 residues. The germline V gene has CDR1 DFQATT and CDR2 SNEGSKA (reference sequence). V gave up 3 bases and J gave up 5 bases, with 16 bases separating them.

The J gene is TRBJ2-2, the V gene TRBV12-3 or TRBV12-4; D perhaps matches TRBD1 (6 bases). CDR3 size: 15 residues. The V end was cut by 3 bases, the J end by 4 bases, with 12 bases between. CDR3 nucleotide sequence: TGTGCCAGCAGTTTTGGGCAGGGGTCCACCGGGGAGCTGTTTTTT. Its protein is CASSFGQGSTGELFF.

The V and J genes are TRBV7-9 and TRBJ1-4, with D tentatively TRBD1 (6 bases). The V end lost 1 base, the J end lost 8 bases, and 8 bases lay between the germline ends. The CDR3 extends over 13 amino acids. Germline CDR1 reads SEHNR; CDR2 reads FQNEAQ (reference sequence). The CDR3 reads CASSLDQGEKLFF. The CDR3 nucleotides read TGTGCCAGCAGCTTAGACCAGGGGGAAAAACTGTTTTTT.

This clonotype was detected ten times or more. The chain employs TRBV7-2 and TRBJ1-1; TRBD1 agrees at 7 bases. CDR3 length: 12 amino acids. V dropped 1 base and J dropped 11; count of bases not matched to a gene: 4. CDR1 and CDR2 (germline): SGHTA, FQGNSA. The CDR3 here is CASSLGRGRAFF. The DNA for the CDR3 is TGTGCCAGCAGCTTAGGGAGGGGGCGGGCTTTCTTT.

In the case of this clonotype: A read error may explain this, as a much larger clone is one base away. This chain links TRBV19 with TRBJ1-1; D perhaps matches TRBD1 (6 bases). The CDR3 has 14 residues. V lost 10 bases and J 1 base, leaving 16 bases between the germline ends. The germline CDR1 and CDR2 sequences are LNHDA and SQIVND (reference sequence). The CDR3 here is CAISPFRGNTEAFF. CDR3 nucleotide sequence: TGTGCCATTAGCCCCTTCAGGGGGAACACTGAAGCTTTCTTT.

This clonotype occurred many times. The genes are TRBV7-9 and TRBJ2-7; D possibly corresponds to TRBD1 (6 bases). Trimming stripped 4 bases from V and 1 base from J, with 11 bases between. Germline CDR1 is SEHNR and CDR2 is FQNEAQ (reference sequence). CDR3 size: 14 residues. The CDR3 coding sequence is TGTGCCAGCAGCTCGCCGACAGGTTCCTACGAGCAGTACTTC. Protein sequence: CASSSPTGSYEQYF.

The gene calls are TRBV10-2 and TRBJ1-3; possible D gene TRBD1, 5 bases. The V gene lost 8 bases and the J gene lost 4 bases, with 24 bases spanning the gap. Germline CDR1 and CDR2: WSHSY and SAAADI. This CDR3 has 17 residues. The CDR3 bases are TGCGCCAGCCGTTCCCCTTGGCCTGGGGCAAACGGAAACACCATATATTTT. This sequence encodes CASRSPWPGANGNTIYF.

In this sample, this clonotype turned up a few times. CDR3 bases: TGTGCCAGCAGCTTAGCAAGGGCTGCCTACGAGCAGTACTTC. Translation: CASSLARAAYEQYF. This chain joins TRBV7-2 and TRBJ2-7, with D hard to call. Trimming pared 0 bases from V and 2 bases from J, leaving 8 bases between. There are 14 residues in the CDR3. Germline values: CDR1 SGHTA, CDR2 FQGNSA.

In regard to this clonotype: One junction end does not reproduce the germline sequence, and a read error may be involved. The CDR3 region has the DNA TGTGCCAGCAGTTCTGGACTAGCGGGAGCGACAGCTACGCAGTATTTT. Its translation: CASSSGLAGATATQYF. The chain links TRBV28 to TRBJ2-3; 13 bases agree with TRBD2. Germline CDR1 is MDHEN and CDR2 is SYDVKM. This CDR3 has 16 amino acids. Based on the CDR3 plus reference TRBV28 and TRBJ2-3, the full variable domain is DVKVTQSSRYLVKRTGEKVFLECVQDMDHENMFWYRQDPGLGLRLIYFSYDVKMKEKGDIPEGYSVSREKKERFSLILESASTNQTSMYLCASSSGLAGATATQYFGPGTRLTVL.

The V call is TRBV30, the J call TRBJ1-2; unclear D gene. V was shortened by 5 bases and J by 6 bases, with 1 base between the two germline ends. The CDR3 length is 8 residues. Germline V gene data show CDR1 as GTSNPN and CDR2 as SVGIG (reference sequence). The CDR3 DNA reads as TGTGCCTGGGATGGCTACACCTTC. This sequence encodes CAWDGYTF.

V and J are TRBV7-2 and TRBJ2-7, with D possibly TRBD1 on 6 matching bases. Looked up from germline, CDR1 is SGHTA and CDR2 is FQGNSA. Trimming left V 3 bases short and J 2 bases short, with 14 bases between. The CDR3 extends over 15 amino acids. The CDR3 region has the DNA TGTGCCAGCAGCTTGACAGGACTGTCCACCTACGAGCAGTACTTC. It encodes CASSLTGLSTYEQYF.